The 24 T cell receptor beta chains below were found in one sample sequenced in a study of technical replicates of blood from a few donors. Produced via immunoSEQ multiplex PCR; TCRdb's table is partial and in-frame only. The table has roughly 90,000 clones, 90% to 95% seen once. Sequencing was carried out using T cells isolated from PBMCs. The receptor set was obtained from a human donor in good health.

The chain employs TRBV19 and TRBJ1-1, with TRBD1 matching 8 bases. The CDR3 is made up of 17 amino acids. Trimming cost V 2 bases and J 0 bases; bases outside gene matches: 8. Germline assignment: CDR1 LNHDA and CDR2 SQIVND (reference sequence). In DNA, the CDR3 is TGTGCCAGTAGTATATTGCAGGGGGCGAGTATGAACACTGAAGCTTTCTTT. Encoded protein: CASSILQGASMNTEAFF.

DNA of the CDR3: TGTGCCAGCAGCTTAGGTTCACATATGGACACTGAAGCTTTCTTT. It encodes CASSLGSHMDTEAFF. The rearrangement uses TRBV7-6 and TRBJ1-1; D gene ambiguous. The CDR3 is made up of 15 amino acids. The germline V and J ends were trimmed by 1 base and 3 bases, with 12 bases remaining between them. CDR1 and CDR2 (germline): SGHVS, FNYEAQ.

The chain couples TRBV7-9 to TRBJ2-5; D is unresolved. Trimming cost V 0 bases and J 0 bases, with 8 bases left between them. CDR1 is SEHNR, CDR2 FQNEAQ, per germline (reference sequence). The CDR3 is 15 amino acids. The CDR3 reads CASSLAEKYQETQYF. The CDR3 DNA reads TGTGCCAGCAGCTTAGCCGAGAAGTACCAAGAGACCCAGTACTTC.

This chain links TRBV6-1 with TRBJ1-5, with D perhaps TRBD1 (5 bases). V was trimmed by 3 bases and J by 5 bases, leaving 14 bases between them. In germline, CDR1 is MNHNS, CDR2 SASEGT. The CDR3 covers 15 residues. This chain's CDR3 is CASSDQGESYQPQHF. CDR3 DNA: TGTGCCAGCAGTGATCAGGGTGAGTCGTATCAGCCCCAGCATTTT.

The chain combines TRBV5-6 with TRBJ1-3, with no clear D. Trimming took 6 bases from V and 1 from J, leaving 17 bases between them. The CDR3 length is 16 residues. In germline, CDR1 is SGHDT, CDR2 YYEEEE. The CDR3 loop is CASTLLRRASGNTIYF. CDR3 DNA sequence: TGTGCCAGCACTCTTTTGAGGCGGGCATCTGGAAACACCATATATTTT.

This chain uses TRBV5-1 with TRBJ2-1, with D unresolved. The germline V gene has CDR1 SGHRS and CDR2 YFSETQ. The CDR3 is 11 residues long. Trimming removed 2 bases at V and 7 bases at J, with 4 bases between. CDR3: CASSFLNEQFF. The CDR3 DNA reads TGCGCCAGCAGCTTTCTAAATGAGCAGTTCTTC.

This clone was counted a single time. This sequence joins TRBV12-2 and TRBJ2-5; the DNA was not compared with TRBD1, the D call given in the table. TRBV12-2 is noted as a pseudogene. This CDR3 comprises 18 residues. The CDR3 DNA reads as TGTGCAAGTCGCCCAGCCCTTCACAGCTTGACCACACAAGAGACCCAGTACTTC. Translating it yields CASRPALHSLTTQETQYF.

The chain links TRBV7-9 to TRBJ2-1; 10 bases line up with TRBD1. CDR3 length: 17 residues. V gave up 1 base and J gave up 3 bases; unmatched junction bases: 6. CDR1 and CDR2 from the germline V gene are SEHNR and FQNEAQ (reference sequence). The CDR3 region is CASSLDIGTGDYNEQFF. The CDR3 DNA reads as TGTGCCAGCAGCTTAGATATTGGGACAGGGGACTACAATGAGCAGTTCTTC.

The chain has TRBV28 and TRBJ2-7, with TRBD2 identical over 12 bases. The CDR3 extends over 16 amino acids. The germline CDR1 and CDR2 sequences are MDHEN and SYDVKM. V lost 5 bases, J lost 6 bases, and 11 bases stayed unmatched. The CDR3 bases are TGTGCCAGCAGTGACCTTAGGGGACTAGCGGGTATCGAGCAGTACTTC. Encoded protein: CASSDLRGLAGIEQYF.

The J gene is TRBJ2-1, the V gene TRBV10-3, with D possibly TRBD2 on 7 matching bases. Germline loops: CDR1 ENHRY, CDR2 SYGVKD. Trimming removed 5 bases at V and 2 bases at J, with 16 bases between. The CDR3 is 16 amino acids. The CDR3, as DNA: TGTGCCATCAGTCGCCGCGGGGGCGGCACCTACAATGAGCAGTTCTTC. Translated, it gives CAISRRGGGTYNEQFF.

The V and J genes are TRBV28 and TRBJ1-3; TRBD1 matches 10 bases. The CDR3 extends over 16 amino acids. V was pared by 6 bases and J by 3 bases, with 8 bases of the junction left unmatched. In germline, CDR1 is MDHEN, CDR2 SYDVKM. CDR3 protein: CASSRPTGGGGNTIYF. The CDR3, as DNA: TGTGCCAGCAGCCGCCCGACAGGGGGCGGTGGAAACACCATATATTTT.

The rearrangement uses TRBV9 and TRBJ2-1; 7 nucleotides align to TRBD2. Germline lookup yields CDR1 SGDLS and CDR2 YYNGEE. CDR3 length: 16 residues. J gave up 6 bases and V 3 bases, and 12 bases lay outside the gene matches. The CDR3 loop is CASSAGSGLVGNEQFF. DNA of the CDR3: TGTGCCAGCAGCGCCGGTAGCGGGTTAGTCGGCAATGAGCAGTTCTTC.

The J gene is TRBJ1-1, the V gene TRBV7-9; D gene ambiguous. The CDR3 spans 13 residues. The V gene lost 0 bases and the J gene lost 8 bases, with 10 bases spanning the gap. Germline values: CDR1 SEHNR, CDR2 FQNEAQ (reference sequence). Here the CDR3 reads CASSLAVTAEAFF. DNA of the CDR3: TGTGCCAGCAGCTTAGCGGTTACAGCAGAAGCTTTCTTT. The variable domain in full, completed from reference TRBV7-9 and TRBJ1-1, reads DTGVSQNPRHKITKRGQNVTFRCDPISEHNRLYWYRQTLGQGPEFLTYFQNEAQLEKSRLLSDRFSAERPKGSFSTLEIQRTEQGDSAMYLCASSLAVTAEAFFGQGTRLTVV.

V and J are TRBV11-2 and TRBJ1-1, with D tentatively TRBD1 (6 bases). The germline CDR1 and CDR2 sequences are SGHAT and FQNNGV. With 5 bases removed from V and 8 bases from J, the gap between germline ends came to 21 bases. The CDR3 has 15 amino acids. In DNA form, the CDR3 reads TGTGCCAGCAGCGGAGGGGGGGGAATGGAATTGGAAGCTTTCTTT. Residues: CASSGGGGMELEAFF.

The genes are TRBV9 and TRBJ1-1; D is unclear. This CDR3 is 14 amino acids long. V dropped 3 bases and J dropped 10 bases, with 19 bases sitting between them. Germline V CDR1 and CDR2: SGDLS, YYNGEE. CDR3 sequence: CASSGSGNTLAAFF. As DNA, the CDR3 is TGTGCCAGCAGCGGTTCGGGAAACACACTGGCAGCTTTCTTT.

The CDR3, as DNA: TGCGCCAGCAGCTTCGACAGAAAGGGTGGAAACACCATATATTTT. This codes for CASSFDRKGGNTIYF. V gene TRBV5-1 combines with J gene TRBJ1-3; D possibly corresponds to TRBD1 (5 bases). Germline CDR1 reads SGHRS; CDR2 reads YFSETQ. The ends were cut back, 2 bases at V and 3 bases at J, with 12 bases in the middle. The CDR3 consists of 15 residues.

CDR3 region: CASSQGTVQETQYF. The CDR3 DNA reads as TGCGCCAGCAGCCAAGGGACAGTCCAAGAGACCCAGTACTTC. J is TRBJ2-5 and V is TRBV4-1; D is perhaps TRBD1 (6 bases). The V gene lost 1 base and the J gene lost 1 base, with 7 bases spanning the gap. This CDR3 is 14 amino acids long. CDR1 and CDR2 (germline): MGHRA, YSYEKL.

The chain combines TRBV6-1 with TRBJ2-7; 9 bases agree with TRBD1. This CDR3 has 14 amino acids. The junction had 1 base not matched to a gene; V was cut back by 4 bases and J by 0 bases. Germline V CDR1 and CDR2: MNHNS, SASEGT. The CDR3 reads CASSGTGASYEQYF. The CDR3 DNA follows: TGTGCCAGCAGTGGGACAGGGGCCTCCTACGAGCAGTACTTC.

The chain employs TRBV29-1 and TRBJ2-2; 9 bases are a match to TRBD2. Germline V gene lookup returns CDR1 SQVTM and CDR2 ANQGSEA. The CDR3 length is 16 residues. V lost 4 bases to trimming and J lost 4 bases; unmatched junction nucleotides: 10. The CDR3 DNA is TGCAGCGTTGTAGGGTCTAGCGGGACTACCACCGGGGAGCTGTTTTTT. Translating it yields CSVVGSSGTTTGELFF.

The V and J genes are TRBV29-1 and TRBJ1-2; D may be TRBD1 (5 bases). V was trimmed by 7 bases and J by 8 bases, leaving 17 bases between them. The germline V gene encodes CDR1 SQVTM and CDR2 ANQGSEA. CDR3 size: 12 residues. The CDR3 nucleotides are TGCAGCGATTACGACAGCCCGAAGGGCTACACCTTC. Translating gives CSDYDSPKGYTF.

This chain links TRBV6-1 with TRBJ2-3; 7 nucleotides line up with TRBD1. CDR3 length equals 16 residues. Germline CDR1 and CDR2: MNHNS and SASEGT. J lost 4 bases, V lost 2 bases, and 9 bases had no gene match. The CDR3 reads CASSEPAGGGADTQYF. CDR3 DNA: TGTGCCAGCAGTGAACCCGCAGGGGGTGGTGCAGATACGCAGTATTTT.

V is TRBV27 and J is TRBJ1-2, with 9 bases aligning to TRBD1. From germline, CDR1 is MNHEY and CDR2 SMNVEV (reference sequence). The CDR3 length is 16 residues. V lost 3 bases to trimming and J lost 8 bases; unmatched junction nucleotides: 13. The DNA for the CDR3 is TGTGCCAGCAGTTTTTTTGGACAGGGGCCACCTGGGGGCTACACCTTC. Its translation: CASSFFGQGPPGGYTF.

This chain connects TRBV9 to TRBJ2-3; 10 bases fit TRBD1. The CDR3 is 18 residues long. Germline assignment: CDR1 SGDLS and CDR2 YYNGEE. V lost 4 bases, J lost 0 bases, and 11 bases stayed unmatched. Here the CDR3 reads CASSPLTGGTSSTDTQYF. CDR3 DNA sequence: TGTGCCAGCAGCCCACTGACAGGGGGCACCTCTAGCACAGATACGCAGTATTTT.

This clone appeared a single time. The rearrangement joins TRBV7-3 to TRBJ2-5; 14 bases fit TRBD2. Trimming removed 6 bases from V and 5 bases from J; junction bases left unmatched: 11. Germline assignment: CDR1 SGHTA and CDR2 FQGTGA. The CDR3 has 17 amino acids. CDR3 coding DNA: TGTGCCAGCAGATCCGGGACTAGCGGGGGCCCCAGGGAGACCCAGTACTTC. Translating gives CASRSGTSGGPRETQYF.